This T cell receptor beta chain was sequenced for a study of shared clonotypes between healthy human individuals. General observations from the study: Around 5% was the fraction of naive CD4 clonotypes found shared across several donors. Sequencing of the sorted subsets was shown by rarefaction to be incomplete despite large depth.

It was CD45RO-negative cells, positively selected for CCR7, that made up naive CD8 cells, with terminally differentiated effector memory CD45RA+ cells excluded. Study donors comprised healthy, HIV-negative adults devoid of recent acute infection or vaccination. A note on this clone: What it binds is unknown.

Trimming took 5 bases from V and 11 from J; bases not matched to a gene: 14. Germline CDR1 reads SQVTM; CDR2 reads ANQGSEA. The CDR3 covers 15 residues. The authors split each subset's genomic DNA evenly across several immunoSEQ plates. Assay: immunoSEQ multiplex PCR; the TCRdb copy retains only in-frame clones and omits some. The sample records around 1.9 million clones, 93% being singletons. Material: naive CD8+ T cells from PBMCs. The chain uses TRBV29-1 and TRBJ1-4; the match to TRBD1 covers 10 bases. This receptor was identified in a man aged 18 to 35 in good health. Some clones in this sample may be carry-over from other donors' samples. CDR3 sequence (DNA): TGCAGCGTTCATCTTCCGGGACAGGGGCCTTCGAAACTGTTTTTT. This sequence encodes CSVHLPGQGPSKLFF.